The T cell receptor beta chain under discussion was sequenced for a study of cytomegalovirus exposure and HLA in healthy donors (dated by TCRdb to between 2016 and 2019). A note on the overall study: An earlier analysis of 550 to 700 of the donors reported about 290 Gb of sequence data and some 120 million unique TCR beta sequences from 150 million to 200 million T cells. An early release that covered fewer than 800 HLA-typed donors contained about 300 gigabases of sequencing data and roughly 84 million unique TCR sequences. The genetic ancestry cluster associated with self-reported Caucasian donors included 80% to 90% of the 398 genotyped donors. The aim of the study was to test whether cataloging public T cell receptors could identify signatures of past pathogen exposure. Using immunosequencing, the study profiled T cell repertoires from 500 to 800 subjects and related those repertoires to cytomegalovirus serostatus. Along with the roughly 710-subject first cohort, a separate validation cohort of about 110 different subjects was used. To predict cytomegalovirus infection status, the study combined high-throughput TCR immunosequencing, statistical association of individual TCRs with disease status, and machine learning. In a later analysis, previously published TCR beta repertoires from about 640 donors were re-analyzed and high-resolution HLA genotyping was added so that TCR occurrence patterns could be studied. The later analysis used no new phenotypic data to find candidate immune exposures, relying instead on TCR beta sequences and their occurrence across donors. An earlier analysis of 500 to 650 of the donors applied high-throughput TCR beta sequencing to assess whether each TCR beta V gene segment acted as functional or pseudogenic. Alongside the repertoire data, information on donor age, sex, ethnicity and CMV serostatus was compiled. A later genetic analysis used genome-wide SNP genotypes for about 65% of the 666 donors, treating that subset as a discovery cohort. All discovery cohort repertoires had been generated on a single sequencing platform. Both class I and class II loci were covered by HLA typing, at four-digit resolution. The number of donors typed differed by locus, with about 620-630 for A, B, C, DRB1 and DQB1, around 560 for DQA1, 600 to 610 for DPA1, and under 490 for DPB1. Five DR-DQ haplotypes were treated as single units for association and clustering because of strong linkage in the cohort. On average, about 240,000 unique TCR beta nucleotide sequences were sequenced per donor among roughly 430 genotyped donors of the cohort, with about 17% of those sequences being non-productive.

This clone appeared a single time. What this receptor recognizes is not known. No base quality information exists; no much larger clone differs at one position. Points the paper makes about the study in general: Because HLA typing was missing for some donors at each locus, association tests included only the typed subset. It was suggested by the authors that the approach could potentially be generalized to other disease states and immunological phenotypes. Because counts were too low, some 17 rarely observed V segments, including chromosome 9 orphons, were excluded from the earlier analysis of about 500 of the donors. Correlated functional status among segregating V segments might reflect linkage disequilibrium, but an unknown experimental factor could not be ruled out. A later genetic analysis associated a missense DCLRE1C variant with V-gene and J-gene trimming of TCR beta chains, and an independent cohort replicated the association. According to a later genetic analysis, donors in an Asian-associated ancestry cluster had fewer N-insertions in productive TCRs than the approximately 650-donor mean. The classifier was reported to diagnose cytomegalovirus status with high specificity and sensitivity in both the original and validation cohorts. In an earlier analysis of fewer than 750 of the donors, most TCR beta V segments were observed in productive rearrangements about 87% or about 30% of the time, broadly matching IMGT annotations. The only immune exposure information available for the cohort was CMV serostatus. A further reported finding was that TCR beta sequences accurately predicted the HLA-A and HLA-B alleles for most subjects in the first cohort. In a later analysis, most CMV-associated TCR beta chains were found to appear HLA-restricted, with HLA associations seemingly driven largely by CMV exposure. According to a later analysis, parvovirus B19, influenza, CMV and Epstein-Barr virus appeared linked to several top co-occurrence clusters. Roughly uniform sequencing depth across donors was assumed in presence/absence analyses, although this assumption may not hold. Some IMGT-functional V segments, including TRBV6-2 and TRBV6-3, could not be distinguished by the 87-base-pair reads and were therefore excluded. A cluster of highly shared sequence variants was judged likely to represent a technical artifact of the sequencing pipeline. Strong co-occurrence of HLA alleles, especially DR and DQ, made assigning TCR associations to individual alleles difficult. A later analysis associated about 17,000 TCR beta sequences with specific HLA alleles at a false discovery rate of 0.05. In a later analysis, HLA-associated TCR beta chains showed more clonal expansion and lower generation probabilities than non-associated chains that were equally common. In vitro tests confirmed that a few of the cytomegalovirus-associated TCR beta chains recognize cytomegalovirus antigens. In the study, approximately 160 TCR beta chains were listed as associated with cytomegalovirus. Across donors, most TCR sequences were observed very rarely, whereas some public TCRs were present in many individuals. The cohort was sequenced for TCR beta chains only, and without alpha or paired-chain data the features that could be detected were limited. According to a later analysis, TCR association rates differed among HLA loci, with DRB1 alleles showing the most associated TCRs and HLA-C alleles showing the fewest.

The cohort consisted of 670 or so healthy bone marrow donors. All cohort members were sampled while nominally healthy, although unrecorded immune exposures were likely present. The donor was CMV seronegative and belonged to the group of around 400 seronegative cohort members. Every donor gave a peripheral blood sample, and the peripheral blood mononuclear cells from that sample were used for TCR beta sequencing. The Qiagen DNeasy Blood Extraction Kit was used to extract genomic DNA from the blood cell samples. The protocol used for the library was the immunoSEQ multiplex PCR assay. A mixture of 60 forward primers for TCR Vbeta segments and 13 reverse primers for TCR Jbeta segments was used in the multiplex PCR. A multiplex PCR assay on genomic DNA amplified the CDR3 region of rearranged TCR beta genes. On the Illumina HiSeq System, the amplified TCR beta libraries were sequenced as 87-base-pair reads. As for how the authors treated the data: A later analysis tallied 75 million to 95 million unique TCR beta chains across the 666 repertoires, and roughly 11 million of those chains were shared by two or more donors. Raw reads were error-corrected and collapsed into unique sequences by a nearest-neighbor algorithm in which closely related sequences were merged to remove PCR and sequencing errors. Alignment of CDR3 sequences to IMGT reference sequences was used to assign V, D and J gene segments. For a sequence to be retained, a match of at least six nucleotides was required to both a V gene segment and a J gene segment. Rearrangements were called productive when the CDR3 lacked stop codons and stayed in frame with V and J; all others were non-productive. CDR3 was defined by IMGT convention, running from the second conserved V-encoded cysteine to the conserved J-encoded phenylalanine. Sequences without an unambiguous match to a single V gene segment were excluded from the earlier analysis of several hundred of the donors. An earlier analysis of fewer than 750 of the donors called V segments functional above 56.7% productive rearrangements and segregating when the between-donor standard deviation exceeded 5%. A statistical classification framework was built for diagnosing cytomegalovirus status from the catalog of TCR beta chain sequences. A later analysis assigned V and J genes by comparing TCR nucleotide sequences with IMGT/GENE-DB human TR gene sequences. In a later analysis, CDR3 sequences and most-parsimonious VDJ recombination scenarios were assigned using the TCRdist pipeline. A later analysis defined each TCR beta chain by its CDR3 amino acid sequence plus V-gene family, and excluded reads lacking a unique V-gene family. In a later analysis, 450 to 600 highly shared, low-generation-probability nucleotide sequences were removed to address suspected cross-contamination and a sequencing artifact. In a later analysis, a clonal expansion index was calculated for each public chain from normalized within-repertoire ranks of inferred template counts. Generation probabilities in a later analysis came from a VDJ recombination model fitted to out-of-frame rearrangements, and those results were checked against IGoR. In a later analysis, hypergeometric tests were used to score TCR-TCR, TCR-HLA and TCR-CMV co-occurrence, with a repertoire-size bias correction applied to TCR pairs. In a later analysis, false discovery rates were estimated by permuting HLA or CMV assignments 20 times. In a later analysis, co-occurring TCRs were grouped using DBSCAN, and TCRdist sequence similarity was added for clustering within HLA-allele-positive subsets. Repertoires with fewer than 30,000 or more than 120,000 public chains were left out of co-occurrence clustering, as were about 5 repertoires with anomalous nucleotide sharing. In its TCRdb copy, this immuneACCESS table keeps in-frame sequences only and misses some clones. Where compared with another copy, unresolved V genes explain less than half of these, and the others have no known cause. D and trimming were read from the DNA, whereas the V and J calls and clone size are those reported in that table. The sample table shows about 160,000 clones, and around 74% are seen once. The top ten clones comprise around 2.1% of the sample.

V loses 0 bases of germline sequence and J loses 8 bases, and the interval between the two ends is 13 bases. The germline V gene encodes CDR1 MNHEY and CDR2 SMNVEV (reference sequence). Inclusive of the bounding cysteine and phenylalanine, the CDR3 is 15 residues long. The retained sequence is limited to the CDR3, 45 bases, with the frame set at the first base. Recombination linked TRBV27 to TRBJ1-4; the D gene identity is not certain. Specimen: PBMCs. The sequence was obtained from a female donor in good health and CMV-seronegative. The nucleotide sequence reads TGTGCCAGCAGTTTATCGCCCACAGTATGGGAAAAACTGTTTTTT. Translated, it reads CASSLSPTVWEKLFF.